What follows are 28 T cell receptor beta chains derived from one specimen sequenced in a study of blood T cell repertoires in COVID-19 (dated by TCRdb to the early 2020s). Library preparation employed the immunoSEQ multiplex PCR assay. TCRdb limited this immuneACCESS table to in-frame rearrangements with V and J called. A share of clones is missing; checked studies link under half to unresolved V genes, and the rest is unexplained. Counted in this sample were about 68,000 clones; 65% to 80% of them appeared once. The top ten constitute approximately 10% of the sample. The sequencing sample was made of peripheral blood. The source is a woman aged 45-65 years with acute or convalescent COVID-19.

CDR3 sequence reads: CASSQVAGRASSYNEQFF. CDR3 nucleotides: TGTGCCAGCAGCCAAGTCGCCGGGCGGGCGAGCTCCTACAATGAGCAGTTCTTC. This chain links TRBV4-2 with TRBJ2-1; tentatively, D is TRBD2 (5 bases). The CDR3 is 18 amino acids. V was cut by 1 base and J by 0 bases, with 16 bases left in between. Germline CDR1 and CDR2: LGHNA and YNFKEQ.

The genes are TRBV5-8 and TRBJ1-1; D not certain. This CDR3 is built from 14 residues. In germline, CDR1 is SGHTS, CDR2 YDEGEE. Between the trimmed V and J ends, which lost 3 bases and 7 bases, there was a span of 16 bases. For the CDR3, the DNA is TGTGCCAGCAGCTCGGAGGCGACCAAAAATGAAGCTTTCTTT. It specifies CASSSEATKNEAFF.

CDR3 loop: CASSLAGGAHGYTF. DNA for the CDR3: TGTGCCAGCAGCTTAGCAGGGGGCGCTCATGGCTACACCTTC. This chain connects TRBV7-9 to TRBJ1-2, with 7 positions matching TRBD1. V was clipped by 0 bases and J by 6 bases; unmatched bases: 4. The CDR3 is 14 residues long. The V gene's germline CDR1 is SEHNR and CDR2 FQNEAQ (reference sequence). The complete variable domain, with remaining parts taken from reference TRBV7-9 and TRBJ1-2, reads DTGVSQNPRHKITKRGQNVTFRCDPISEHNRLYWYRQTLGQGPEFLTYFQNEAQLEKSRLLSDRFSAERPKGSFSTLEIQRTEQGDSAMYLCASSLAGGAHGYTFGSGTRLTVV.

The chain recombines TRBV30 with TRBJ2-1, with 10 bases fitting TRBD2. V was pared by 6 bases and J by 2 bases, with 7 bases of the junction left unmatched. CDR3 length: 15 amino acids. Germline CDR1 reads GTSNPN; CDR2 reads SVGIG (reference sequence). The CDR3 here is CACPRGTSAYNEQFF. DNA of the CDR3: TGTGCCTGCCCAAGGGGGACTAGCGCCTACAATGAGCAGTTCTTC. The whole variable domain, remainder taken from reference TRBV30 and TRBJ2-1, is SQTIHQWPATLVQPVGSPLSLECTVEGTSNPNLYWYRQAAGRGLQLLFYSVGIGQISSEVPQNLSASRPQDRQFILSSKKLLLSDSGFYLCACPRGTSAYNEQFFGPGTRLTVL.

This clone occurred once. This chain connects TRBV3-1 (or the pseudogene TRBV3-2) to TRBJ1-2; 8 nucleotides match TRBD1. CDR3 length: 19 amino acids. The V segment lost 0 bases and the J segment 2 bases; nucleotides outside the gene matches: 14. The V gene's germline CDR1 is LGHDT and CDR2 YNNKEL (reference sequence). CDR3 amino acids: CASSQDDSFSGTGNYGYTF. CDR3 nucleotides: TGTGCCAGCAGCCAAGATGATTCCTTCAGTGGGACAGGAAACTATGGCTACACCTTC.

The chain carries TRBV5-8 and TRBJ2-1; TRBD1 might be the D (6 bases). V lost 5 bases, J lost 4 bases, and 16 bases lay in between. Germline V CDR1 and CDR2: SGHTS, YDEGEE. This CDR3 region has 15 residues. CDR3 nucleotide sequence: TGTGCCAGCAGTTCAACAGGGAGTCAATACAATGAGCAGTTCTTC. It yields the protein CASSSTGSQYNEQFF.

The gene calls are TRBV19 and TRBJ2-2, with 7 bases that match TRBD2. Unmatched junction bases numbered 11, after V lost 4 bases and J lost 3 bases. CDR1 is LNHDA and CDR2 is SQIVND in the germline V gene (reference sequence). The length of the CDR3 is 17 residues. The chain's CDR3 is CASSTRFPGRDTGELFF. CDR3 nucleotide sequence: TGTGCCAGTAGTACGAGGTTCCCAGGGAGGGACACCGGGGAGCTGTTTTTT.

This clone ranks as medium-sized (0.01 to 0.1%). V usage is TRBV7-2 and J usage is TRBJ2-7, with D perhaps matching TRBD2 (5 bases). This CDR3 contains 14 residues. Germline CDR1 SGHTA, CDR2 FQGNSA. Deletions cut 2 bases from V and 3 bases from J, with 11 bases between. CDR3 nucleotides: TGTGCCAGCAGCTTACGGGATTCCTACTACGAGCAGTACTTC. Translation gives CASSLRDSYYEQYF.

The chain couples TRBV7-2 to TRBJ2-2, with TRBD2 identical over 7 bases. In germline, CDR1 is SGHTA, CDR2 FQGNSA. Germline trimming cut 5 bases from V and 1 base from J; bases unmatched to any gene: 4. This CDR3 contains 15 residues. CDR3 amino acids: CASSGGGRNTGELFF. The CDR3 DNA is TGTGCCAGCAGCGGCGGGGGTCGGAACACCGGGGAGCTGTTTTTT.

V gene TRBV3-1 (or the pseudogene TRBV3-2) combines with J gene TRBJ1-2; the D gene is possibly TRBD1 (6 bases). The CDR3 length is 12 residues. Looked up from germline, CDR1 is LGHDT and CDR2 is YNNKEL (reference sequence). Trimming left V 2 bases short and J 8 bases short, with 9 bases between. Here the CDR3 reads CASSQRTGGYTF. The CDR3 nucleotides are TGTGCCAGCAGCCAACGAACAGGGGGCTACACCTTC.

The chain is built from TRBV2 and TRBJ1-1; 7 bases are a match to TRBD1. Trimming took 6 bases from V and 2 from J; bases not matched to a gene: 9. The CDR3 covers 15 residues. The germline CDR1 and CDR2 sequences are SNHLY and FYNNEI. The DNA of the CDR3 is TGTGCCAGCAGCCTACAGGGGTTGGAAAACACTGAAGCTTTCTTT. As protein: CASSLQGLENTEAFF.

V usage is TRBV10-3 and J usage is TRBJ2-1, with 7 positions matching TRBD2. The V gene end was trimmed by 0 bases and the J gene end by 5 bases; junction bases not matched to a gene: 7. This CDR3 has 16 residues. Germline assignment: CDR1 ENHRY and CDR2 SYGVKD. The CDR3 nucleotides read TGTGCCATCAGTGAGTCGTGGGAGGGGTTCGACAATGAGCAGTTCTTC. The encoded protein is CAISESWEGFDNEQFF.

CDR3 in DNA: TGTGCCTGGAGTGGGAGTGCAGGGGTGTCGGAGGATACGCAGTATTTT. It codes for CAWSGSAGVSEDTQYF. This chain connects TRBV30 to TRBJ2-3; D perhaps matches TRBD1 (6 bases). The CDR3 is 16 residues long. CDR1 is GTSNPN, CDR2 SVGIG, per germline (reference sequence). V lost 1 base to trimming and J lost 6 bases, with 20 bases between them. Full variable domain (outside the CDR3, taken from reference TRBV30 and TRBJ2-3): SQTIHQWPATLVQPVGSPLSLECTVEGTSNPNLYWYRQAAGRGLQLLFYSVGIGQISSEVPQNLSASRPQDRQFILSSKKLLLSDSGFYLCAWSGSAGVSEDTQYFGPGTRLTVL.

The chain is built from TRBV7-3 and TRBJ2-1; 11 nucleotides align to TRBD2. Germline CDR1 is SGHTA and CDR2 is FQGTGA. The ends lost 5 bases at V and 3 bases at J; junction bases unmatched: 3. The CDR3 covers 15 residues. CDR3 DNA: TGTGCCAGCAGCCGTCTAGCGGGGGGCTACAATGAGCAGTTCTTC. This gives the protein CASSRLAGGYNEQFF.

The CDR3 here is CASSNRQEQETQYF. The CDR3, as DNA: TGTGCCAGCAGCAACAGACAGGAGCAAGAGACCCAGTACTTC. The chain combines TRBV21-1 with TRBJ2-5; the table's D gene call, TRBD1, was not cross checked with the DNA. TRBV21-1 is marked as a pseudogene. The CDR3 consists of 14 residues.

The chain combines TRBV9 with TRBJ2-7, with D tentatively TRBD2 (7 bases). The CDR3 is made up of 20 amino acids. V was cut by 0 bases and J by 9 bases, with 34 bases left in between. Germline V gene lookup returns CDR1 SGDLS and CDR2 YYNGEE. The CDR3 is CASSVDVGDPGRGAGERQYF. In DNA, the CDR3 is TGTGCCAGCAGCGTAGACGTAGGGGACCCAGGTCGGGGGGCAGGCGAGCGGCAGTACTTC.

This clone was counted many times. V usage is TRBV28 and J usage is TRBJ1-2; TRBD1 matches 7 bases. The germline CDR1 and CDR2 sequences are MDHEN and SYDVKM. The CDR3 contains 15 residues. Trimming removed 5 bases from V and 6 bases from J; junction bases left unmatched: 12. The DNA of the CDR3 is TGTGCCAGCAGTATAAACCCAGGGGGTCAAGATGGCTACACCTTC. Translating it yields CASSINPGGQDGYTF.

The V and J genes are TRBV7-9 and TRBJ2-3, with D perhaps TRBD2 (6 bases). The CDR3 totals 16 residues. The V and J ends lost 1 base and 5 bases respectively, with 16 bases between them. CDR1 and CDR2 from the germline V gene are SEHNR and FQNEAQ (reference sequence). The CDR3 DNA is TGTGCCAGCAGCTTAGTTCCCCCCGGGAGAGGAGATACGCAGTATTTT. Translation: CASSLVPPGRGDTQYF.

J is TRBJ1-1 and V is TRBV5-8, with TRBD1 matching over 7 bases. The CDR3 is 17 residues long. V was pared by 1 base and J by 8 bases, with 17 bases of the junction left unmatched. CDR1 is SGHTS and CDR2 is YDEGEE in the germline V gene. The CDR3 DNA follows: TGTGCCAGCAGCTTGCAGGGACAGTCCCCCGGCGTCCCGGAAGCTTTCTTT. Translation: CASSLQGQSPGVPEAFF.

The chain is built from TRBV5-1 and TRBJ2-7, with D possibly being TRBD1 (6 bases). Trimming removed 0 bases at V and 5 bases at J, with 15 bases between. The CDR3 loop spans 15 amino acids. Germline CDR1 reads SGHRS; CDR2 reads YFSETQ. The DNA for the CDR3 is TGCGCCAGCAGCTTGGTGGCAGGGGTCATGGACGAGCAGTACTTC. It is translated as CASSLVAGVMDEQYF. The full variable domain, in which reference TRBV5-1 and TRBJ2-7 provide the parts outside the CDR3, is KAGVTQTPRYLIKTRGQQVTLSCSPISGHRSVSWYQQTPGQGLQFLFEYFSETQRNKGNFPGRFSGRQFSNSRSEMNVSTLELGDSALYLCASSLVAGVMDEQYFGPGTRLTVT.

The chain has TRBV9 and TRBJ2-1; TRBD2 might be the D (5 bases). Per the germline V gene, CDR1 is SGDLS and CDR2 is YYNGEE. The CDR3 runs 15 residues. Trimming removed 0 bases from V and 5 bases from J, with 12 bases in between. The CDR3 sequence: CASSVGASQDNEQFF. The CDR3 nucleotides read TGTGCCAGCAGCGTAGGGGCTAGCCAAGACAATGAGCAGTTCTTC.

The V gene is TRBV11-2, the J gene TRBJ2-2; 10 nucleotides line up with TRBD2. The V segment lost 5 bases and the J segment 7 bases; nucleotides outside the gene matches: 13. The CDR3 has 17 residues. The germline CDR1 and CDR2 sequences are SGHAT and FQNNGV. The CDR3 loop reads CASSLRPPGLANGELFF. The CDR3 DNA reads TGTGCCAGCAGCCTAAGACCCCCGGGACTAGCGAACGGGGAGCTGTTTTTT.

This sequence joins TRBV11-2 and TRBJ1-3, with 7 bases that match TRBD1. The CDR3 runs to 14 residues. From germline, CDR1 is SGHAT and CDR2 FQNNGV. The junction had 2 bases not matched to a gene; V was cut back by 4 bases and J by 2 bases. The DNA for the CDR3 is TGTGCCAGCAGCTCACAGGGGACTGGAAACACCATATATTTT. The encoded protein is CASSSQGTGNTIYF.

The chain carries TRBV6-5 and TRBJ1-2; tentatively, D is TRBD1 (5 bases). The CDR3 sequence is 16 residues long. Germline CDR1 MNHEY, CDR2 SVGAGI. The V end was cut by 0 bases, the J end by 7 bases, with 18 bases between. Written as DNA, the CDR3 is TGTGCCAGCAGTTACTCGTGGGGCGATTCAAGTGCTGGCTACACCTTC. Encoded protein: CASSYSWGDSSAGYTF.

The table lists this clone with a count of one. V usage is TRBV28 and J usage is TRBJ2-3, with D possibly matching TRBD2 (5 bases). The germline V gene encodes CDR1 MDHEN and CDR2 SYDVKM. V was trimmed by 4 bases and J by 5 bases, leaving 10 bases between them. This CDR3 is built from 13 residues. CDR3 coding DNA: TGTGCCAGCAGTTCCGAGCGGATAGATACGCAGTATTTT. This sequence encodes CASSSERIDTQYF.

V is TRBV6-5 and J is TRBJ2-3, with a weak D call TRBD2 (6 bases). The V end was cut by 7 bases, the J end by 4 bases, with 15 bases between. CDR1 is MNHEY and CDR2 is SVGAGI in the germline V gene. The CDR3 is made up of 14 amino acids. The DNA of the CDR3 is TGTGCCAGCACAGGAACTAGCAGAGCAGATACGCAGTATTTT. It translates to CASTGTSRADTQYF.

The chain recombines TRBV6-5 with TRBJ2-2; 11 positions match TRBD1. The V gene end was trimmed by 4 bases and the J gene end by 4 bases; junction bases not matched to a gene: 5. This CDR3 has 16 residues. Germline CDR1 MNHEY, CDR2 SVGAGI. The CDR3 reads CASSLTGTGGTGELFF. For the CDR3, the DNA is TGTGCCAGCAGTTTGACCGGGACAGGGGGCACCGGGGAGCTGTTTTTT.

This clone was recorded only once. This chain uses TRBV18 with TRBJ1-6; 7 bases align to TRBD1. Germline values: CDR1 KGHSH, CDR2 LQKENI. Trimming cost V 2 bases and J 10 bases; bases outside gene matches: 11. The CDR3 loop spans 16 amino acids. The CDR3 sequence is CASSPTAGGSLSPLHF. In DNA form, the CDR3 reads TGTGCCAGCTCACCAACGGCAGGGGGTTCTTTGTCACCCCTCCACTTT.